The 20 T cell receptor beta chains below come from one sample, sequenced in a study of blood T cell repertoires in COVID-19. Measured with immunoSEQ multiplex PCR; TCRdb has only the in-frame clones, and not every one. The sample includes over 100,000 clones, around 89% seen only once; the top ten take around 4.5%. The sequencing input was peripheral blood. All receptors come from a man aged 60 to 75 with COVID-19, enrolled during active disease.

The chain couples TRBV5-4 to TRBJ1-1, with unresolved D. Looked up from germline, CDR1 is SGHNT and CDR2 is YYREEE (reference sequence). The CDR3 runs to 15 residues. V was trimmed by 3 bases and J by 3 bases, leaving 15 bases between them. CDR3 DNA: TGTGCCAGCAGCTCGTCAGGCGACACGGACACTGAAGCTTTCTTT. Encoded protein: CASSSSGDTDTEAFF.

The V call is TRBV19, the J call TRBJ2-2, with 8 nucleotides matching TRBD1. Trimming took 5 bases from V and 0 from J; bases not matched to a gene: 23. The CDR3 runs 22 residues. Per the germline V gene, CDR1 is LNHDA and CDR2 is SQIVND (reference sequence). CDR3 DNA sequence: TGTGCCAGTAGTGCCTCAAAGATACGGCGTAGAGGACAGGGACCGAACACCGGGGAGCTGTTTTTT. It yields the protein CASSASKIRRRGQGPNTGELFF.

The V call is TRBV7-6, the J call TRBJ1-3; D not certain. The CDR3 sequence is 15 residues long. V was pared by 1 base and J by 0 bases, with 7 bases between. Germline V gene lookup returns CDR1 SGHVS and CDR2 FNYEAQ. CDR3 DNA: TGTGCCAGCAGCTTAGAATCTTCCTCTGGAAACACCATATATTTT. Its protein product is CASSLESSSGNTIYF. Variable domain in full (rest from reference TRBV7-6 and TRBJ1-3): GAGVSQSPRYKVTKRGQDVALRCDPISGHVSLYWYRQALGQGPEFLTYFNYEAQQDKSGLPNDRFSAERPEGSISTLTIQRTEQRDSAMYRCASSLESSSGNTIYFGEGSWLTVV.

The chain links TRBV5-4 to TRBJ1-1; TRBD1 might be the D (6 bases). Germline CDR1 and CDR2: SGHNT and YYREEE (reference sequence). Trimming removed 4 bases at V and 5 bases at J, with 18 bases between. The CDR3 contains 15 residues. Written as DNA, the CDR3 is TGTGCCAGCAGCCATGGGGGCGCACTAGGGACTGAAGCTTTCTTT. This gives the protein CASSHGGALGTEAFF.

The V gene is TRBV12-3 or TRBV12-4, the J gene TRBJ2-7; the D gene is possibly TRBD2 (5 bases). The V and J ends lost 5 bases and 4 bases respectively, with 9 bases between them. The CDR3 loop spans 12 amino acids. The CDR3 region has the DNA TGTGCCAGCAGTGCCGGGGTTTACGAGCAGTACTTC. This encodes CASSAGVYEQYF.

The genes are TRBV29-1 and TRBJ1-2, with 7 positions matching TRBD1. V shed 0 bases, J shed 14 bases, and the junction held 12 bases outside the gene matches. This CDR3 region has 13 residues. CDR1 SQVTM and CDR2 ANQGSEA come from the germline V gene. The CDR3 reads CSVEDLSDRAGTF. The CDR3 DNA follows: TGCAGCGTTGAAGATCTGTCCGACAGGGCGGGAACCTTC.

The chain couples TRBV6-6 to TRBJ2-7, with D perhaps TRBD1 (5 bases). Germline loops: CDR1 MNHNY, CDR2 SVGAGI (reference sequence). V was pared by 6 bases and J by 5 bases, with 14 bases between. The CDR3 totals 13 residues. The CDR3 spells CASRTLIGDEQYF. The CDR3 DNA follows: TGTGCCAGCAGAACCCTTATAGGGGACGAGCAGTACTTC.

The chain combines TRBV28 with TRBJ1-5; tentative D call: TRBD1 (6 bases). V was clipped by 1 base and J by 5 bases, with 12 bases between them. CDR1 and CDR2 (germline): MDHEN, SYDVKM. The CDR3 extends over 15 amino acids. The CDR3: CASSLLGAQHQPQHF. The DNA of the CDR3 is TGTGCCAGCAGTTTATTGGGGGCCCAGCATCAGCCCCAGCATTTT.

The CDR3 region has the DNA TGTGCCAGCAGCTTAGGGGGGCAGCTCTCTGGAAACACCATATATTTT. Translated, it gives CASSLGGQLSGNTIYF. This chain connects TRBV11-2 to TRBJ1-3; possibly TRBD1 for D (6 bases). Germline-derived CDR1 and CDR2 are SGHAT and FQNNGV. The CDR3 length is 16 residues. V was trimmed by 1 base and J by 0 bases, leaving 10 bases between them.

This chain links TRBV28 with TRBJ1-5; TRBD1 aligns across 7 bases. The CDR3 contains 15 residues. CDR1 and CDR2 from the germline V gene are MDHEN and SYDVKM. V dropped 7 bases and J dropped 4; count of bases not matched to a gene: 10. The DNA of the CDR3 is TGTGCCAGCATTCCGACAGGGCTAAGTAATCAGCCCCAGCATTTT. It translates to CASIPTGLSNQPQHF.

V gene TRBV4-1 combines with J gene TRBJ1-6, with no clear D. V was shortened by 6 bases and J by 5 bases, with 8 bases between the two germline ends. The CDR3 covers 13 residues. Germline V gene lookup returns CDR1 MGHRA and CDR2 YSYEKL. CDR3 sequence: CASRDFNNSPLHF. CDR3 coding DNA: TGCGCCAGCAGGGACTTTAATAATTCACCCCTCCACTTT.

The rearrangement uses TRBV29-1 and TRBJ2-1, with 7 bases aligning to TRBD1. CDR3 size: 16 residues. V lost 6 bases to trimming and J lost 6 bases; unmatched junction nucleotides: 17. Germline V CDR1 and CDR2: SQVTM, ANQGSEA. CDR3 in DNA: TGCAGCGTCCCCGGGAAAGGACAGGCGGTGGGCAATGAGCAGTTCTTC. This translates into CSVPGKGQAVGNEQFF.

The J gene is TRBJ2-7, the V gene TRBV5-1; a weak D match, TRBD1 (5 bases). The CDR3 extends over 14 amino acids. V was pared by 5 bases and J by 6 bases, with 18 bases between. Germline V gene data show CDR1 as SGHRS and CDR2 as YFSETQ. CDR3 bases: TGCGCCAGCAGGTCTAGGCAGGGCGCCGGCGAGCAGTACTTC. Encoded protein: CASRSRQGAGEQYF.

Here the CDR3 DNA reads TGTGCCAGCAGCATTCCAGGCCAAGAGACCCAGTACTTC. As protein: CASSIPGQETQYF. The rearrangement uses TRBV11-3 and TRBJ2-5; no clear D gene. Germline V gives CDR1 SGHNT, CDR2 YENEEA. Trimming left V 5 bases short and J 1 base short, with 8 bases between. The CDR3 contains 13 residues.

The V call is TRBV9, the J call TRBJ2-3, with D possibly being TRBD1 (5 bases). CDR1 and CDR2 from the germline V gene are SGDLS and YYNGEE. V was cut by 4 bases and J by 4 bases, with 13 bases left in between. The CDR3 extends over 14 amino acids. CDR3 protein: CASSPKGWADTQYF. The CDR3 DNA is TGTGCCAGCAGCCCTAAGGGGTGGGCAGATACGCAGTATTTT.

The CDR3 is CASSYITGTDTQYF. The DNA of the CDR3 is TGTGCCAGCAGTTACATTACCGGTACAGATACGCAGTATTTT. V is TRBV6-2 or TRBV6-3 and J is TRBJ2-3; the D is unclear. There are 14 residues in the CDR3. CDR1 is MNHEY, CDR2 SVGEGT, per germline. The V end lost 2 bases, the J end lost 3 bases, and 9 bases lay between the germline ends.

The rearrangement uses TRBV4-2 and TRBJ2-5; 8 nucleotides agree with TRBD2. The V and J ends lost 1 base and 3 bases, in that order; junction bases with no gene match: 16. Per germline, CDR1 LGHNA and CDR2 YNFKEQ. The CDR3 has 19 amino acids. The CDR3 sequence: CASSQVPGIAGKQKETQYF. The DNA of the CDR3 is TGTGCCAGCAGCCAAGTCCCTGGGATAGCGGGGAAGCAAAAAGAGACCCAGTACTTC.

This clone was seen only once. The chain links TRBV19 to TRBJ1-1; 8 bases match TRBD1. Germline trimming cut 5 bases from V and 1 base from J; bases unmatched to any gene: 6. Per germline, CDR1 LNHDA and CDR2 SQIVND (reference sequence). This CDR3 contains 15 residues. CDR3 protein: CASSLRTGRNTEAFF. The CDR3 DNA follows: TGTGCCAGTAGTCTTCGGACAGGGAGGAACACTGAAGCTTTCTTT.

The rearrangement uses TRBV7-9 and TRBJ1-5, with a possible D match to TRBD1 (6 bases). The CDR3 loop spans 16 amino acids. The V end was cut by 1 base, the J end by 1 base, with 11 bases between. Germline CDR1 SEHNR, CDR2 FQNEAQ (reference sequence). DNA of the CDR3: TGTGCCAGCAGCTTAGGAGCACAGGGCAGCAATCAGCCCCAGCATTTT. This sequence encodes CASSLGAQGSNQPQHF.

The CDR3 nucleotides are TGCGCCAGCAGCACAGCAGGGTTTGGGAACACTGAAGCTTTCTTT. Translated, it gives CASSTAGFGNTEAFF. The chain uses TRBV5-1 and TRBJ1-1, with a tentative D call TRBD1 (5 bases). Germline assignment: CDR1 SGHRS and CDR2 YFSETQ. V was cut by 4 bases and J by 1 base, with 14 bases left in between. The CDR3 contains 15 residues.